The present TCR beta chain was sequenced within a study of CD8+ T cells in alopecia areata. Study-wide context: Severity in treated patients was scored by percentage of scalp area affected.

General study results and limits: Tofacitinib did not eliminate many expanded lesional clones from scalp or blood. Scalp clonality and expanded CD8+ clones among the top 100 showed significant decreases with tofacitinib.

For this clone: Its antigen is undetermined.

Treatment in this sample: oral pan-JAK inhibitor, 5-10 mg twice daily. Peripheral blood and lesional scalp punch biopsies came from alopecia areata patients. Germline loops: CDR1 SGHAT, CDR2 FQDESV (reference sequence). Trimming cost V 0 bases and J 9 bases, with 9 bases left between them. The CDR3 covers 13 residues. RNA was extracted and reverse transcribed into cDNA as the sequencing template. Sequenced by immunoSEQ multiplex PCR; TCRdb stores in-frame clones only, minus some. Of 200,000 or so clones listed, about 62% are singletons. This clonotype was sampled from a human donor with alopecia areata. Sequencing used CD4+ T cells sorted from blood, obtained at week 24, from a patient treated with tofacitinib. The genes are TRBV11-1 and TRBJ2-1; possible D gene TRBD2, 5 bases. The CDR3 loop reads CASSLARGGEQFF. CDR3 DNA sequence: TGTGCCAGCAGCTTAGCGCGCGGAGGTGAGCAGTTCTTC.